This T cell receptor beta chain was profiled in a study of shared clonotypes between healthy human individuals. Subsets obtained from CD4+ cells comprised CD45RA+ naive and CD45RA-negative memory cells. Measured with immunoSEQ multiplex PCR; TCRdb has only the in-frame clones, and not every one. The profile shows 2 million to 2.5 million clones, almost 96% of them singletons. The length of the CDR3 is 16 residues. Germline V gene sequence: CDR1 MNHNY, CDR2 SVGAGI (reference sequence). The trim removed 6 bases at V and 5 bases at J, leaving 14 bases unmatched. The study's findings and limits: The naive CD4 repertoires of several donors were compared, and about 5% of clonotypes were shared.

This clone was observed a single time. Its antigen is unidentified. This receptor was taken from a man aged 18 to 35 in good health. The rearrangement links TRBV6-6 to TRBJ1-2; 8 positions match TRBD1. Sequenced sample: naive CD4+ T cells sorted from blood. Subset: CD45RA+ positively selected. CDR3: CASSLAGGREEYGYTF. In DNA, the CDR3 is TGTGCCAGCAGCTTAGCAGGGGGCAGGGAAGAGTATGGCTACACCTTC.